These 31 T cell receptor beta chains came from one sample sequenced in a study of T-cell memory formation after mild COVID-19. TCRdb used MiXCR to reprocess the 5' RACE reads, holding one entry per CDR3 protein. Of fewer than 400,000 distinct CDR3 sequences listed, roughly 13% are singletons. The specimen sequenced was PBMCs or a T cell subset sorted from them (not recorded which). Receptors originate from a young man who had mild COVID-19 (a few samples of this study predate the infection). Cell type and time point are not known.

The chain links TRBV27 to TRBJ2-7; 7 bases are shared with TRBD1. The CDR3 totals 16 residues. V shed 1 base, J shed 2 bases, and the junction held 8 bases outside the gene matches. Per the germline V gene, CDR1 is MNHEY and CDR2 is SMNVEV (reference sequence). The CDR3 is CASSLCLRQGTYEQYV. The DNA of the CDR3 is TGTGCCAGCAGTTTATGTCTCCGACAGGGCACCTACGAGCAGTACGTC.

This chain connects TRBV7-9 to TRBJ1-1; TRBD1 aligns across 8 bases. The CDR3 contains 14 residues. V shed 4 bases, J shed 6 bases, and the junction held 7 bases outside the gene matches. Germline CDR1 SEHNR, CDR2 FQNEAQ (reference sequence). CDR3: CASSYPGGSAEAFF. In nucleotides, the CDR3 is TGTGCCAGCAGCTACCCAGGGGGCTCGGCTGAAGCTTTCTTT.

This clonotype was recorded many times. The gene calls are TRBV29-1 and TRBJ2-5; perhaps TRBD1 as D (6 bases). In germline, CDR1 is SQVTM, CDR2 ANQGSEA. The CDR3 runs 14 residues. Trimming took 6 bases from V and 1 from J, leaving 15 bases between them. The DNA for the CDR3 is TGCAGCGTGGAGATGCTGGACAGCCAAGAGACCCAGTACTTC. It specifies CSVEMLDSQETQYF.

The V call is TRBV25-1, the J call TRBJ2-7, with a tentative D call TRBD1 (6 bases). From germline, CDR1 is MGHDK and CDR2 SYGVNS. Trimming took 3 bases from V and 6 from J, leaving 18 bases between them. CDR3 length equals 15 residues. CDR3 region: CASSDWTAFGFEQYF. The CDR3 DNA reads TGTGCCAGCAGTGATTGGACAGCCTTTGGATTCGAGCAGTACTTC.

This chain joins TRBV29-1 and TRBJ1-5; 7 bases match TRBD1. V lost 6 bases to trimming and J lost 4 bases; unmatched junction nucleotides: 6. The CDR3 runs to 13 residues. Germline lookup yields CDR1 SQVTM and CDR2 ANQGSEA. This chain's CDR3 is CSVAGTANQPQHF. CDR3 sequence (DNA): TGCAGCGTCGCTGGGACAGCTAATCAGCCCCAGCATTTT.

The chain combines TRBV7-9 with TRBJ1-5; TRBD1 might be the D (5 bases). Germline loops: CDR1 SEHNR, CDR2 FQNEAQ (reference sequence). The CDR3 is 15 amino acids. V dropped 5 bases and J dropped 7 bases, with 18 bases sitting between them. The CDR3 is CASSLSTQGYQPQHF. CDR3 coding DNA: TGTGCCAGCAGCCTGTCTACGCAGGGTTACCAGCCCCAGCATTTT. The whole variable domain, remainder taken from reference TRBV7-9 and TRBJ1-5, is DTGVSQNPRHKITKRGQNVTFRCDPISEHNRLYWYRQTLGQGPEFLTYFQNEAQLEKSRLLSDRFSAERPKGSFSTLEIQRTEQGDSAMYLCASSLSTQGYQPQHFGDGTRLSIL.

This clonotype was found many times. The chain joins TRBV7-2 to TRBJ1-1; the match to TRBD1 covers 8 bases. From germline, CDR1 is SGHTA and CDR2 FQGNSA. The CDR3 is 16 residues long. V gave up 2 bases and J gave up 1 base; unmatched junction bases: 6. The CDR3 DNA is TGTGCCAGCAGCTTAAACCCCGGGACAGGGAACACTGAAGCTTTCTTT. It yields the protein CASSLNPGTGNTEAFF.

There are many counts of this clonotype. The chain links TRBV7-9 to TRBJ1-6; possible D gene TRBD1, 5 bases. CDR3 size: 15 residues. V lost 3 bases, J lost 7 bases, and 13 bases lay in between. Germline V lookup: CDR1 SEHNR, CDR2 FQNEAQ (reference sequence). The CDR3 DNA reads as TGTGCCAGCAGCTTTGGAGGGGAGGGAAATTCACCCCTCCACTTT. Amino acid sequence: CASSFGGEGNSPLHF.

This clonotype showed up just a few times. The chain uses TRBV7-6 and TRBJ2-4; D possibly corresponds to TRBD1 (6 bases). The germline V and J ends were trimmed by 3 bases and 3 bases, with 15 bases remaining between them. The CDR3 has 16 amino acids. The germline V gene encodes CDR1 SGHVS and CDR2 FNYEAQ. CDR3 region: CASSLRQGYGKNIQYF. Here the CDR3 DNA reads TGTGCCAGCAGCTTGCGTCAGGGGTATGGCAAAAACATTCAGTACTTC.

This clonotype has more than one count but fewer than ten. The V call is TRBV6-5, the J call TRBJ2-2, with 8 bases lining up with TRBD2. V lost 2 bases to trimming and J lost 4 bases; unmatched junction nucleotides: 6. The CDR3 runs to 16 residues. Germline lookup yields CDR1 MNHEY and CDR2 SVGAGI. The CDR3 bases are TGTGCCAGCAGTTACGGTAGCGGGGTGAGCACCGGGGAGCTGTTTTTT. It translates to CASSYGSGVSTGELFF.

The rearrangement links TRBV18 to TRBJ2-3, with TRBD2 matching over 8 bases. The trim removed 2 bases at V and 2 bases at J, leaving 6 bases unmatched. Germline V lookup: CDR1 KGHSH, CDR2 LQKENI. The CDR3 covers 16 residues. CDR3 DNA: TGTGCCAGCTCACCAATTCGCGGGGGGACCACAGATACGCAGTATTTT. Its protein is CASSPIRGGTTDTQYF.

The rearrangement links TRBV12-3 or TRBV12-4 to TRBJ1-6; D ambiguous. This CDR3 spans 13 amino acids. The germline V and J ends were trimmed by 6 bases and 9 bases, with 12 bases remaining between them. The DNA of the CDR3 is TGTGCCAGCAGGCCTCGGTGGGTTTCACCCCTCCACTTT. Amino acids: CASRPRWVSPLHF.

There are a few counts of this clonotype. The CDR3 nucleotides are TGTGCCAGCAGCTCGGGAATGTACAATGAGCAGTTCTTC. It specifies CASSSGMYNEQFF. V is TRBV7-8 and J is TRBJ2-1; the D gene is possibly TRBD2 (5 bases). This CDR3 contains 13 residues. Germline values: CDR1 SGHVS, CDR2 FQNEAQ. V lost 4 bases to trimming and J lost 4 bases, with 8 bases between them.

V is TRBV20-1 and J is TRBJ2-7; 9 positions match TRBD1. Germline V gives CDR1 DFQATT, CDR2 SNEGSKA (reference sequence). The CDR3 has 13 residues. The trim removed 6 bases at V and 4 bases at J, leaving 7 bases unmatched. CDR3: CSAARDRDYEQYF. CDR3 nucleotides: TGCAGTGCGGCCCGGGACAGGGATTACGAGCAGTACTTC.

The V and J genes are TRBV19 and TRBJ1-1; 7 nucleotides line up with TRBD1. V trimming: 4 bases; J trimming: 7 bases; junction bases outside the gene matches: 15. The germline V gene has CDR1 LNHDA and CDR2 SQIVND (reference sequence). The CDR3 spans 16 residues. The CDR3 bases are TGTGCCAGTAGTACGATGGCCTCAGGGGGTAGGAGTGAAGCTTTCTTT. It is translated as CASSTMASGGRSEAFF.

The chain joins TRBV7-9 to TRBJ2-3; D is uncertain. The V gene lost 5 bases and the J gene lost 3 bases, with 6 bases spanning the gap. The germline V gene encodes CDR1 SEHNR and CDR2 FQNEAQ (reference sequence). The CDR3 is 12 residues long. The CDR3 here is CASSIGTDTQYF. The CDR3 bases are TGTGCCAGCAGCATTGGAACAGATACGCAGTATTTT.

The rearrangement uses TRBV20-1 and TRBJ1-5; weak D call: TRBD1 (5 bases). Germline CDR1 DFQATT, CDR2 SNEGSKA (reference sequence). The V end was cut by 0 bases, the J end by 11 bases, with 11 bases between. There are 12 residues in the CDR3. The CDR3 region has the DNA TGCAGTGCTAGAGATCATGGGACTGCCCAGCATTTT. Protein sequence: CSARDHGTAQHF.

CDR3 sequence: CASRRPREKNIQYF. The CDR3 bases are TGTGCCAGCAGGCGGCCAAGGGAAAAAAACATTCAGTACTTC. The chain uses TRBV6-2 or TRBV6-3 and TRBJ2-4; D is ambiguous. The CDR3 has 14 residues. Trimming took off 6 bases at V and 4 bases at J, with 13 bases between the two ends. Germline lookup yields CDR1 MNHEY and CDR2 SVGEGT.

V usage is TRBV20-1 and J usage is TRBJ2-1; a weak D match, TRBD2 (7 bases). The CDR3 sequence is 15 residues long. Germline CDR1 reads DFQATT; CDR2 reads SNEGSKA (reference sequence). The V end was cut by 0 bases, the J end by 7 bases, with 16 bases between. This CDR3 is CSAREWLGGLNEQFF. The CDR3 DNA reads TGCAGTGCTAGAGAATGGTTGGGGGGGCTAAATGAGCAGTTCTTC.

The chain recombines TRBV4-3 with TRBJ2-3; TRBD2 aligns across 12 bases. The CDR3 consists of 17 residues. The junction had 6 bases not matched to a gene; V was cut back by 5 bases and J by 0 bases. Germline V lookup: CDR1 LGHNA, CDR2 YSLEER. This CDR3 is CASSASGGAGSTDTQYF. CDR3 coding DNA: TGCGCCAGCAGCGCTAGCGGGGGGGCCGGTAGCACAGATACGCAGTATTTT.

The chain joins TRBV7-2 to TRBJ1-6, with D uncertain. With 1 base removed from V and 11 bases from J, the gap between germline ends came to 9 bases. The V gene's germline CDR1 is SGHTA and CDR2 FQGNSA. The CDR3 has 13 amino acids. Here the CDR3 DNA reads TGTGCCAGCAGCTTAGACCGTTTCCCACCCCTCCACTTT. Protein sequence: CASSLDRFPPLHF.

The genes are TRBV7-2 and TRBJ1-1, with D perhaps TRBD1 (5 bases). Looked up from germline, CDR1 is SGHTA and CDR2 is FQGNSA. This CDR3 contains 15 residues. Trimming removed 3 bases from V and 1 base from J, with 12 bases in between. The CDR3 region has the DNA TGTGCCAGCAGCTTTATGGGGGTCACGAACACTGAAGCTTTCTTT. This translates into CASSFMGVTNTEAFF.

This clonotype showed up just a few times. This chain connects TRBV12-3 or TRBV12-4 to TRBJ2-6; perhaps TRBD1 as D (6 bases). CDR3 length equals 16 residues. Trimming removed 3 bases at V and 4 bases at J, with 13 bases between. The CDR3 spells CASSFGVGAGANVLTF. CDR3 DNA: TGTGCCAGCAGTTTTGGGGTGGGGGCCGGGGCCAACGTCCTGACTTTC.

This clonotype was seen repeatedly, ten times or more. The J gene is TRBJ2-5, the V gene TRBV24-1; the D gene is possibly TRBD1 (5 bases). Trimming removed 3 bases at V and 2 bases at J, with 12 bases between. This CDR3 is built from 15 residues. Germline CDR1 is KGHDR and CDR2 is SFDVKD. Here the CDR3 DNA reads TGTGCCACCAGTGATGCCGCAGGGCAACAAGAGACCCAGTACTTC. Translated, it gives CATSDAAGQQETQYF.

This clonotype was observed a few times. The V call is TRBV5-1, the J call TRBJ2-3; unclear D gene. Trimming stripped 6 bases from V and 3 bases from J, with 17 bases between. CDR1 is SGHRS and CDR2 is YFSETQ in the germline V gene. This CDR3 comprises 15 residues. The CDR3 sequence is CASTFHRVQTDTQYF. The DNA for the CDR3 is TGCGCCAGCACCTTTCATCGGGTACAAACAGATACGCAGTATTTT. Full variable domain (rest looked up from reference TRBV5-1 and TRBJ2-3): KAGVTQTPRYLIKTRGQQVTLSCSPISGHRSVSWYQQTPGQGLQFLFEYFSETQRNKGNFPGRFSGRQFSNSRSEMNVSTLELGDSALYLCASTFHRVQTDTQYFGPGTRLTVL.

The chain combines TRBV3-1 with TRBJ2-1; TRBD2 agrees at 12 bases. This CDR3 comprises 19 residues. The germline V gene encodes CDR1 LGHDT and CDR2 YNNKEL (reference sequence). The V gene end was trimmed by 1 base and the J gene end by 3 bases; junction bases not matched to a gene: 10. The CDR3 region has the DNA TGTGCCAGCAGCCAAGTGCCTACGCTAGCGGGGGGGGACTACAATGAGCAGTTCTTC. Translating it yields CASSQVPTLAGGDYNEQFF.

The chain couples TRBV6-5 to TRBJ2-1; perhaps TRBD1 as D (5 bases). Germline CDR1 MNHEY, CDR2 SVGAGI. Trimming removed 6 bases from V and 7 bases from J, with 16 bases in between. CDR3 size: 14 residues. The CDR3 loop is CASSTPGPRNEQFF. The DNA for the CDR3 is TGTGCCAGCAGCACCCCAGGGCCCCGGAATGAGCAGTTCTTC.

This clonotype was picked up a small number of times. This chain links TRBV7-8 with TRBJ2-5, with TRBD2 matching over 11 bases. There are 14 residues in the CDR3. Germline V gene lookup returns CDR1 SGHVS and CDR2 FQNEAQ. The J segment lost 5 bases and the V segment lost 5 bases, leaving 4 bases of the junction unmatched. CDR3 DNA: TGTGCCAGCAGCATTAGCGGGGGGGCGGAGACCCAGTACTTC. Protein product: CASSISGGAETQYF. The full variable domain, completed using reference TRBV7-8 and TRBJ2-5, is GAGVSQSPRYKVAKRGQDVALRCDPISGHVSLFWYQQALGQGPEFLTYFQNEAQLDKSGLPSDRFFAERPEGSVSTLKIQRTQQEDSAVYLCASSISGGAETQYFGPGTRLLVL.

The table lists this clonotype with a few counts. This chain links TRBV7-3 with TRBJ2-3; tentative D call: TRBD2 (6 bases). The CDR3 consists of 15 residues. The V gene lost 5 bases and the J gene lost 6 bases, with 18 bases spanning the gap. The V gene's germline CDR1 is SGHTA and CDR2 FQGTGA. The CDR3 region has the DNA TGTGCCAGCAGCATCGCGGCGGGGCCCTGGGATACGCAGTATTTT. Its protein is CASSIAAGPWDTQYF.

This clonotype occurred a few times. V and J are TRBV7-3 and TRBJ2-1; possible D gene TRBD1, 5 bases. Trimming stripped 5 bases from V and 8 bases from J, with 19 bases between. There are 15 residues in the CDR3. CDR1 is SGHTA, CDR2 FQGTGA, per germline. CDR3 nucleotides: TGTGCCAGCAGCCACTTGGGAAGGGGAAGTGATGAGCAGTTCTTC. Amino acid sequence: CASSHLGRGSDEQFF.

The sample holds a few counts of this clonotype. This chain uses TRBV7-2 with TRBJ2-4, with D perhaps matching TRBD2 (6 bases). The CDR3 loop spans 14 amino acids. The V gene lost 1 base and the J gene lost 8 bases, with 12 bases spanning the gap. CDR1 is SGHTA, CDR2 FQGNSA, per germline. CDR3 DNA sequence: TGTGCCAGCAGCTTAGGAGGGTCGGGGGACATTCAGTACTTC. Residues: CASSLGGSGDIQYF. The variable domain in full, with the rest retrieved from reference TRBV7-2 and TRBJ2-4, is GAGVSQSPSNKVTEKGKDVELRCDPISGHTALYWYRQSLGQGLEFLIYFQGNSAPDKSGLPSDRFSAERTGGSVSTLTIQRTQQEDSAVYLCASSLGGSGDIQYFGAGTRLSVL.